The clone carrying this TCR beta chain appeared many times. Its antigen is not known. TCRdb reprocessed the 5' RACE reads with MiXCR, giving one entry per CDR3 protein. The table has 190,000 or so distinct CDR3 sequences, 9.5% to 15% seen once. The sample originates from a study of CD8 T cells in ankylosing spondylitis. The study, taken as a whole, reports: The authors reported significant enrichment of disease-linked clones in matched ankylosing spondylitis synovial fluid.

Germline lookup yields CDR1 SGHAT and CDR2 FQNNGV. V gave up 2 bases and J gave up 5 bases, with 12 bases separating them. This CDR3 region has 14 residues. This TCR derives from a male donor with ankylosing spondylitis or in good health (not recorded which). Sequencing used blood, either unsorted or a sorted T cell fraction (not recorded which). V usage is TRBV11-2 and J usage is TRBJ2-5, with D tentatively TRBD2 (5 bases). Here the CDR3 reads CASSLLAWEETQYF. CDR3 nucleotide sequence: TGTGCCAGCAGCTTATTAGCATGGGAGGAGACCCAGTACTTC. Full variable domain (missing parts from reference TRBV11-2 and TRBJ2-5): EAGVAQSPRYKIIEKRQSVAFWCNPISGHATLYWYQQILGQGPKLLIQFQNNGVVDDSQLPKDRFSAERLKGVDSTLKIQPAKLEDSAVYLCASSLLAWEETQYFGPGTRLLVL.